This T cell receptor beta chain was observed in a study of shared clonotypes between healthy human individuals. The assay was immunoSEQ multiplex PCR, and TCRdb's table has in-frame clones only and misses some. The sample records roughly 1 million clones, around 74% being singletons. The V gene's germline CDR1 is LGHNA and CDR2 YSLEER. This CDR3 spans 16 amino acids. V was pared by 0 bases and J by 4 bases, with 12 bases between. The source material was memory CD4+ T cells sorted from blood. Subset given: CD45RA-negative fraction. This clonotype originated in a man between 18 and 29 years old in good health. This chain links TRBV4-3 with TRBJ2-2; D remains unclear. In DNA form, the CDR3 reads TGCGCCAGCAGCCAAGAAGCTAGTTTATCCACCGGGGAGCTGTTTTTT. Translating gives CASSQEASLSTGELFF.